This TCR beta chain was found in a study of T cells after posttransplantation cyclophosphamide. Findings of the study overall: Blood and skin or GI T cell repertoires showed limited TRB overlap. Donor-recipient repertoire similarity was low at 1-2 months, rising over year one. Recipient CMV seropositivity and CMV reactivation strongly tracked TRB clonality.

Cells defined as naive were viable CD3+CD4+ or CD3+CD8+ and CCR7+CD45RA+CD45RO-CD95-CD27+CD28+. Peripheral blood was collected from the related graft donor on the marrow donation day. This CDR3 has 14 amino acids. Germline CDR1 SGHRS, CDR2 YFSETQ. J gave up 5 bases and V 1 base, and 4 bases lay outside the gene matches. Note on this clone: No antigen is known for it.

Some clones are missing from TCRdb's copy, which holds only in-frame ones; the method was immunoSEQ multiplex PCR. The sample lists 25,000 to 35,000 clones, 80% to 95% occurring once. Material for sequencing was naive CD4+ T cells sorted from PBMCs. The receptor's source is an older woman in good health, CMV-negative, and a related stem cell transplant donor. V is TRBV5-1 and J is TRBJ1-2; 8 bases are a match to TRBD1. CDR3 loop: CASSLSGGGYGYTF. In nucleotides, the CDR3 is TGCGCCAGCAGCTTGTCAGGGGGCGGATATGGCTACACCTTC. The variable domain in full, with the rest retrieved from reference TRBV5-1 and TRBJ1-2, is KAGVTQTPRYLIKTRGQQVTLSCSPISGHRSVSWYQQTPGQGLQFLFEYFSETQRNKGNFPGRFSGRQFSNSRSEMNVSTLELGDSALYLCASSLSGGGYGYTFGSGTRLTVV.